The 9 T cell receptor beta chains reported below all come from one sample, sequenced in a study of PD-1 blockade in classical Hodgkin lymphoma. TCRdb's copy holds only in-frame clones and misses some; the assay was immunoSEQ multiplex PCR. Here the sample spans fewer than 25,000 clones, roughly 72% being singletons. Every one of the patients relapsed after autologous stem cell transplantation (brentuximab vedotin exposure was variable). The sample was peripheral blood mononuclear cells (PBMCs), taken at baseline. Receptors originate from a human donor with classical Hodgkin lymphoma.

The chain employs TRBV10-3 and TRBJ2-7; TRBD2 aligns across 9 bases. The junction had 8 bases not matched to a gene; V was cut back by 5 bases and J by 3 bases. Looked up from germline, CDR1 is ENHRY and CDR2 is SYGVKD. This CDR3 has 15 residues. The DNA for the CDR3 is TGTGCCATCAGTCCGACTAGCGGTTTACTCTACGAGCAGTACTTC. This translates into CAISPTSGLLYEQYF.

This clone has only a few counts. The V and J genes are TRBV14 and TRBJ2-7, with no clear D. The CDR3 has 12 amino acids. Trimming took off 0 bases at V and 6 bases at J, with 6 bases between the two ends. In germline, CDR1 is SGHDN, CDR2 FVKESK. CDR3 sequence (DNA): TGTGCCAGCAGCCAAGATCCCCGCGAGCAGTACTTC. Protein sequence: CASSQDPREQYF.

This chain joins TRBV19 and TRBJ2-5, with 8 bases identical to TRBD1. This CDR3 spans 18 amino acids. J gave up 4 bases and V 4 bases, and 17 bases lay outside the gene matches. Germline CDR1 and CDR2: LNHDA and SQIVND (reference sequence). CDR3 nucleotides: TGTGCCAGTAGTAACTCTTTTGGGGGACAGGCCAGGAGAGAGACCCAGTACTTC. Encoded protein: CASSNSFGGQARRETQYF.

The chain carries TRBV10-2 and TRBJ2-5, with 8 bases that match TRBD1. Germline V lookup: CDR1 WSHSY, CDR2 SAAADI. V was pared by 7 bases and J by 5 bases, with 12 bases of the junction left unmatched. The CDR3 loop spans 15 amino acids. CDR3 residues: CASKGLTGDRETQYF. CDR3 nucleotide sequence: TGCGCCAGCAAAGGCCTGACAGGGGATAGGGAGACCCAGTACTTC.

Note on this clone: At one of its ends the junction is not consistent with the germline gene, which may arise from a read error. The rearrangement links TRBV5-1 to TRBJ2-1, with 10 bases lining up with TRBD1. Germline V gene data show CDR1 as SGHRS and CDR2 as YFSETQ. This CDR3 spans 15 amino acids. This CDR3 is CASRSGTGDVNEQFF. The DNA for the CDR3 is TGTGCCAGCAGGTCCGGGACAGGGGACGTCAATGAGCAGTTCTTC.

The sample holds a few counts of this clone. The rearrangement uses TRBV7-2 and TRBJ2-3; D uncertain. V gave up 5 bases and J gave up 6 bases, with 9 bases separating them. The CDR3 loop spans 12 amino acids. Per the germline V gene, CDR1 is SGHTA and CDR2 is FQGNSA. The CDR3 loop is CASSQFSDTQYF. The DNA for the CDR3 is TGTGCCAGCAGCCAATTTTCGGATACGCAGTATTTT.

The J gene is TRBJ2-5, the V gene TRBV7-2; D gene ambiguous. V lost 6 bases, J lost 4 bases, and 9 bases lay in between. In germline, CDR1 is SGHTA, CDR2 FQGNSA. The length of the CDR3 is 12 residues. The CDR3 here is CASRFMGETQYF. The CDR3 DNA reads TGTGCCAGCAGGTTTATGGGAGAGACCCAGTACTTC. Together with reference TRBV7-2 and TRBJ2-5, the CDR3 gives the full variable domain: GAGVSQSPSNKVTEKGKDVELRCDPISGHTALYWYRQSLGQGLEFLIYFQGNSAPDKSGLPSDRFSAERTGGSVSTLTIQRTQQEDSAVYLCASRFMGETQYFGPGTRLLVL.

The chain has TRBV4-2 and TRBJ1-1, with D tentatively TRBD1 (5 bases). Germline V gene data show CDR1 as LGHNA and CDR2 as YNFKEQ. This CDR3 contains 15 residues. Trimming pared 0 bases from V and 0 bases from J, leaving 8 bases between. The CDR3 region has the DNA TGTGCCAGCAGCCAAGACCCGGGACTGAACACTGAAGCTTTCTTT. The encoded protein is CASSQDPGLNTEAFF.

The V call is TRBV4-3, the J call TRBJ2-1, with TRBD2 identical over 9 bases. Germline CDR1 is LGHNA and CDR2 is YSLEER. This CDR3 comprises 15 residues. Losses at the gene ends were 5 bases for V and 2 bases for J; bases not matched to a gene: 4. CDR3 in amino acids: CASSGGLAAYNEQFF. CDR3 nucleotide sequence: TGCGCCAGCAGCGGGGGACTAGCAGCCTACAATGAGCAGTTCTTC.